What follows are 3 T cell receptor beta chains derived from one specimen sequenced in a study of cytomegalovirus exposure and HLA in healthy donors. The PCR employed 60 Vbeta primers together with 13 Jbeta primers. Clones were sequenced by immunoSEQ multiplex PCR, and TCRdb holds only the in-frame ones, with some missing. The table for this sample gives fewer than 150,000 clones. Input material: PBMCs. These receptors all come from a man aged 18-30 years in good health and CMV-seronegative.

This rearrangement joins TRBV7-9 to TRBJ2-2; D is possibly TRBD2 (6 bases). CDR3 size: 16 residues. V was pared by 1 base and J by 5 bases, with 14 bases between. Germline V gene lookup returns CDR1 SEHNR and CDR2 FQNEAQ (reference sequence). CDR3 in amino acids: CASSLEGGISTGELFF. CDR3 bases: TGTGCCAGCAGCTTAGAAGGCGGGATCTCTACCGGGGAGCTGTTTTTT. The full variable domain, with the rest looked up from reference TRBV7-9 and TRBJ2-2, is DTGVSQNPRHKITKRGQNVTFRCDPISEHNRLYWYRQTLGQGPEFLTYFQNEAQLEKSRLLSDRFSAERPKGSFSTLEIQRTEQGDSAMYLCASSLEGGISTGELFFGEGSRLTVL.

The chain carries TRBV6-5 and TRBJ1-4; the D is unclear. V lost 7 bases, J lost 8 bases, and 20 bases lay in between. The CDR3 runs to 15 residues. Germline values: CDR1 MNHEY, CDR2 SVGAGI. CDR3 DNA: TGTGCCAGCAAGTCTGCCGGGTCGGTAGGAGAAAAACTGTTTTTT. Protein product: CASKSAGSVGEKLFF.

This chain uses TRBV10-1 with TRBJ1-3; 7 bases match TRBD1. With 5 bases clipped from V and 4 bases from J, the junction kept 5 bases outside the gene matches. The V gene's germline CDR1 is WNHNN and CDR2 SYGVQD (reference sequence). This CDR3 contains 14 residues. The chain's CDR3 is CASSYRGEGNTIYF. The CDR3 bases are TGCGCCAGCAGTTACAGGGGCGAAGGAAACACCATATATTTT.